This T cell receptor beta chain was documented in a study of metastatic and nonmetastatic thyroid tumors. Study information: It was across blood and tumor or nodule tissue from malignant and benign thyroid patients that repertoires were compared.

Thyroid surgery was preceded by no treatment in any patient. This CDR3 contains 15 residues. In germline, CDR1 is LGHDT, CDR2 YNNKEL (reference sequence). Trimming stripped 1 base from V and 2 bases from J, with 10 bases between. In this sample, this clone turned up many times. Its matching antigen is unknown. As handled by the study authors: Clinicopathological groups supplied CDR3 differences that were used to build a distant-metastasis classifier for papillary thyroid cancer. TCRdb used MiXCR to call clones anew from the PCR reads. TCRdb assigned the V and J calls; the authors' analysis was not used. This table has about 59,000 clones, about 16% appearing once. Study-wide results and limits: For both blood and tumor, malignant thyroid tumors reportedly showed significantly higher TCR beta diversity than benign nodules did.

Sequenced input: blood. The receptor's source is a male donor with papillary thyroid cancer or a benign thyroid nodule (not recorded which). Some clones in this sample may be carry-over from other donors' samples. The chain carries TRBV3-1 and TRBJ2-3; D is perhaps TRBD1 or TRBD2 (6 bases each). CDR3 residues: CASSQVGGHTDTQYF. CDR3 sequence (DNA): TGTGCCAGCAGCCAAGTTGGGGGGCACACAGATACGCAGTATTTT.